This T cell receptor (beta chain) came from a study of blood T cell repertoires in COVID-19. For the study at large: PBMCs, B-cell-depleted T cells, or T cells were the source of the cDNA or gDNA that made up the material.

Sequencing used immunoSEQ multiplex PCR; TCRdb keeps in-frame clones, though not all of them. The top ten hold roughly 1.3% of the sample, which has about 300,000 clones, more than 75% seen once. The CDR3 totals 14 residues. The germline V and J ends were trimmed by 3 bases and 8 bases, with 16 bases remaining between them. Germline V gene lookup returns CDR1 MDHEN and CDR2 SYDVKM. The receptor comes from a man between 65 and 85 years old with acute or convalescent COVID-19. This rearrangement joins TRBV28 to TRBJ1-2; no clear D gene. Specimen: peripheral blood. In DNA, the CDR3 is TGTGCCAGCAGTTTGAGTGGGCTGCTTCGGGGCTACACCTTC. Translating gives CASSLSGLLRGYTF.